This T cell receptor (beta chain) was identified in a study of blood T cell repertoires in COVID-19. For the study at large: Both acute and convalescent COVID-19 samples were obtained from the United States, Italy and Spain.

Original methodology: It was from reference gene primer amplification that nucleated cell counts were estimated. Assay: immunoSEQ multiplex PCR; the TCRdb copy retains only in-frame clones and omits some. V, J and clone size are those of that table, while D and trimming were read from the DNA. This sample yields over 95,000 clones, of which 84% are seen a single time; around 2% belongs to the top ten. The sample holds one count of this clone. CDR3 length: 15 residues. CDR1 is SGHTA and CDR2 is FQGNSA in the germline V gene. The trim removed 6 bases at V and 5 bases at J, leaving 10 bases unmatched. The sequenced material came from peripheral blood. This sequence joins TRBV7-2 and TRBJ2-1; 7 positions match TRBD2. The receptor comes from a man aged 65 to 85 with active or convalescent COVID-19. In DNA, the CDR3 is TGTGCCAGCAGTCTAGGATGGGGGGGGAACAATGAGCAGTTCTTC. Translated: CASSLGWGGNNEQFF.